This T cell receptor (beta chain) came from a study of blood T cells in healthy people across ages. A minimum of 6 micrograms of total RNA was extracted per sample. As regards this clonotype: As yet, its antigen is unknown. A junction boundary mismatches the germline segment, possibly from a read error.

The CDR3 consists of 13 residues. Germline V gene sequence: CDR1 SGHTA, CDR2 FQGNSA. Study results and limitations: Diversity was higher, and naive CD4+ cells more numerous, in long-lived donors than in aged donors. Estimates of total diversity, which came from one million sequenced T cells, were considered to be underestimates.

The second PCR ran about 7 to 12 cycles with a sample-barcoded 5' primer and J-beta primers. Tagging of each cDNA molecule was performed by a template-switch adaptor with 12 random nucleotides. TCRdb processed the 5' RACE reads anew with MiXCR; each CDR3 protein has one entry. The sample contains about 2 million distinct CDR3 sequences, around 50% of which appear only once. The TCR was taken from a woman aged 35 to 49 in good health. The sample consisted of blood. V usage is TRBV7-2 and J usage is TRBJ2-3, with D perhaps matching TRBD1 or TRBD2 (7 bases each). The CDR3 reads CACSQGGEDTQYF. CDR3 nucleotide sequence: TGTGCCTGCAGCCAGGGGGGGGAAGATACGCAGTATTTT.